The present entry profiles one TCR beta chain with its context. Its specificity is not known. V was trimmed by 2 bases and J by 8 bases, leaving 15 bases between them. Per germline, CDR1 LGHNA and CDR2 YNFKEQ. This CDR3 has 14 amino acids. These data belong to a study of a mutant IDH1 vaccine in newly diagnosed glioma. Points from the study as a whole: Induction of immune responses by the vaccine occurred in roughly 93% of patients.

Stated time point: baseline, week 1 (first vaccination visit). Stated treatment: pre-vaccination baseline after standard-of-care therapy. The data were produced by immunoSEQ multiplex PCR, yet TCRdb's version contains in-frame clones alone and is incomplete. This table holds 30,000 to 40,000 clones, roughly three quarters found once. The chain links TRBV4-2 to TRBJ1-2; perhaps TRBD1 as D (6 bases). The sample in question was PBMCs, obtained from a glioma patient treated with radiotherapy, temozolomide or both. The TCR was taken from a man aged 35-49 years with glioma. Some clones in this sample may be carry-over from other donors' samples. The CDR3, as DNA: TGTGCCAGCAGCCAAACAGGGATTCCCGAGGGCTACACCTTC. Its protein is CASSQTGIPEGYTF.